The source of this TCR beta chain is a study of cytotoxic CD8 clonotypes in ibrutinib-treated CLL. Study findings and constraints: Among the clonotypes, public ones were uncommon and contracted or held stable on treatment. Clonality went up at ibrutinib response and then declined back toward baseline at progression.

This clone was seen only a few times. Its antigen is unknown. Produced via immunoSEQ multiplex PCR; TCRdb's table is partial and in-frame only. The sample includes tens of thousands of clones, around 60% of them seen just once. The CDR3 loop spans 19 amino acids. In germline, CDR1 is SGHDN, CDR2 FVKESK. Trimming pared 1 base from V and 1 base from J, leaving 17 bases between. The sequence was obtained from a human donor with chronic lymphocytic leukemia. The rearrangement links TRBV14 to TRBJ2-6; possible D gene TRBD1, 6 bases. The source was PBMCs, collected after 24 months of ibrutinib treatment. This CDR3 reads CASSQVGGWSVSGANVLTF. In nucleotides, the CDR3 is TGTGCCAGCAGCCAAGTTGGGGGCTGGTCTGTTTCTGGGGCCAACGTCCTGACTTTC.